The rows below give T cell receptor beta chains drawn from one sample of a study of blood T cell repertoires in COVID-19. Libraries were prepared by immunoSEQ multiplex PCR; TCRdb keeps only in-frame clonotypes and omits some of them. The sample has 30,000 to 50,000 clones; about four fifths are singletons. Sequencing input: peripheral blood. The receptors here all came from a man aged 70 or older with acute or convalescent COVID-19. Each CDR3 is given with its conserved first and last residue. A D gene is named only where the DNA matches it firmly. Not every row has a clone size; where given, it reads once, few, many or a size class.

TRBJ1-4,few,NA,TRBV10-3,10,CAAGGEKLFF,TGTGCCGCGGGGGGGGAAAAACTGTTTTTT
TRBJ1-2,few,NA,TRBV12-3/TRBV12-4,13,CASSFSPNYGYTF,TGTGCCAGCAGTTTTTCTCCTAACTATGGCTACACCTTC
TRBJ1-5,NA,NA,TRBV12-3/TRBV12-4,13,CASSPSVEQPQHF,TGTGCCAGCAGCCCCTCGGTCGAACAGCCCCAGCATTTT
TRBJ2-1,once,NA,TRBV28,11,CASIAPNEQFF,TGTGCCAGCATAGCCCCGAATGAGCAGTTCTTC
TRBJ1-1,NA,NA,TRBV3-1/TRBV3-2,14,CASSQDWAGTEAFF,TGTGCCAGCAGCCAAGATTGGGCAGGCACTGAAGCTTTCTTT
TRBJ2-7,few,TRBD1,TRBV9,15,CASSADRGPTYEQYF,TGTGCCAGCAGCGCAGACAGGGGGCCTACCTACGAGCAGTACTTC
TRBJ1-5,NA,TRBD1,TRBV19,15,CASSGRDREGQPQHF,TGTGCCAGTAGTGGACGGGACAGGGAAGGACAGCCCCAGCATTTT
TRBJ1-1,NA,NA,TRBV5-1,11,CASRANTEAFF,TGCGCCAGCAGGGCGAACACTGAAGCTTTCTTT
TRBJ1-6,NA,NA,TRBV28,17,CASSLGDTTSMGSPLHF,TGTGCCAGCAGCTTGGGGGACACGACCTCGATGGGATCACCCCTCCACTTT
TRBJ1-2,NA,NA,TRBV19,18,CASSIGRSGRANSYGYTF,TGTGCCAGTAGTATAGGAAGGTCGGGCAGGGCGAACTCCTATGGCTACACCTTC
TRBJ2-7,NA,NA,TRBV21-1,15,CASSKEGGGPYEQYF,TGTGCCAGCAGCAAAGAAGGGGGAGGGCCCTACGAGCAGTACTTC
TRBJ2-7,NA,NA,TRBV27,16,CASSLKEAGASYEQYF,TGTGCCAGCAGTTTAAAGGAGGCGGGGGCCTCCTACGAGCAGTACTTC
TRBJ2-7,NA,TRBD1,TRBV5-1,15,CASSPQGQASYEQYF,TGCGCCAGCAGCCCTCAGGGACAGGCTTCCTACGAGCAGTACTTC
TRBJ1-3,once,NA,TRBV10-1,14,CASGDSSSGNTIYF,TGCGCCAGCGGCGACAGTTCCTCTGGAAACACCATATATTTT
TRBJ2-7,NA,NA,TRBV6-2/TRBV6-3,16,CASSYSGLSGNYEQYF,TGTGCCAGCAGTTACTCGGGGTTATCCGGGAACTACGAGCAGTACTTC
TRBJ2-4,NA,TRBD2,TRBV7-9,15,CASSSLAEAKNIQYF,TGTGCCAGCAGCTCCCTAGCGGAAGCCAAAAACATTCAGTACTTC
TRBJ2-7,NA,TRBD2,TRBV11-3,14,CASSAGLAGDEQYF,TGTGCCAGCAGCGCGGGACTAGCGGGAGACGAGCAGTACTTC
TRBJ1-3,once,NA,TRBV5-4,14,CASRDSRSGNTIYF,TGTGCCAGCAGAGACAGCCGCTCTGGAAACACCATATATTTT
TRBJ2-1,NA,TRBD2,TRBV27,15,CASSLMGLAWNEQFF,TGTGCCAGCAGTTTAATGGGACTAGCGTGGAATGAGCAGTTCTTC
TRBJ2-5,NA,NA,TRBV19,14,CASSPRTAQETQYF,TGTGCCAGTAGTCCGCGGACAGCTCAAGAGACCCAGTACTTC
TRBJ2-7,NA,NA,TRBV28,14,CASSQLAGAYEQYF,TGTGCCAGCAGCCAACTAGCAGGAGCCTACGAGCAGTACTTC
TRBJ1-5,NA,NA,TRBV6-6,13,CASESPKGQPQHF,TGTGCCAGCGAGTCCCCAAAGGGGCAGCCCCAGCATTTT
TRBJ2-1,once,NA,TRBV3-1/TRBV3-2,15,CASSGVEGSYNEQFF,TGTGCCAGCAGCGGCGTCGAGGGTTCCTACAATGAGCAGTTCTTC
TRBJ1-1,few,NA,TRBV5-1,14,CASSLVAGPTEAFF,TGCGCCAGCAGCTTGGTGGCGGGGCCCACTGAAGCTTTCTTT
TRBJ2-1,NA,TRBD2,TRBV5-4,15,CASSFRWGLDNEQFF,TGTGCCAGCAGCTTCCGTTGGGGACTAGACAATGAGCAGTTCTTC
TRBJ1-5,once,NA,TRBV28,15,CASSPPRYSNQPQHF,TGTGCCAGCAGTCCCCCCCGCTATAGCAATCAGCCCCAGCATTTT
TRBJ2-2,NA,NA,TRBV7-2,14,CASSSHQITGELFF,TGTGCCAGCAGCTCCCACCAGATCACCGGGGAGCTGTTTTTT
TRBJ2-7,NA,TRBD2,TRBV23-1,21,CASSQPSPQGGRGAAPYEQYF,TGCGCCAGCAGTCAACCTTCCCCCCAGGGAGGGCGCGGAGCTGCCCCCTACGAGCAGTACTTC
TRBJ2-1,NA,TRBD2,TRBV28,15,CASSLPAGGPDEQFF,TGTGCCAGCAGTTTACCAGCGGGAGGGCCGGATGAGCAGTTCTTC
TRBJ1-3,NA,NA,TRBV19,16,CASSIARTTGGNTIYF,TGTGCCAGTAGTATCGCCCGCACGACTGGGGGAAACACCATATATTTT
TRBJ1-2,once,NA,TRBV28,12,CASSSQGYGYTF,TGTGCCAGCAGTTCCCAGGGGTATGGCTACACCTTC
TRBJ1-2,NA,TRBD1,TRBV4-1,17,CASSQINPGQGAGGYTF,TGCGCCAGCAGCCAAATCAACCCGGGACAGGGAGCAGGTGGCTACACCTTC
TRBJ2-7,NA,NA,TRBV18,14,CASSPQGRPYEQYF,TGTGCCAGCTCACCCCAGGGCAGGCCCTACGAGCAGTACTTC
TRBJ2-3,once,NA,TRBV13,16,CASSPTWAGPSDTQYF,TGTGCCAGCAGCCCGACGTGGGCAGGGCCCTCAGATACGCAGTATTTT
TRBJ1-5,few,NA,TRBV10-3,14,CAISESRENQPQHF,TGTGCCATCAGTGAGTCGAGGGAAAATCAGCCCCAGCATTTT